The 18 T cell receptor beta chains below all came from one sample that was sequenced in a study of T-cell reconstitution after alpha-beta-depleted transplantation in children. A TCRbeta library incorporating unique molecular identifiers was prepared. TCRdb reanalysed the PCR reads using MiXCR and keeps one entry per CDR3 protein. There are 450,000 to 600,000 distinct CDR3 sequences in the sample; 10% to 13% occur only once, and around 2.2% lies in the top ten. The sample consisted of PBMCs, taken before TCRalphabeta/CD19-depleted stem cell transplant. The receptors were sampled from a child younger than 10 with inherited bone marrow failure, due to receive a stem cell transplant.

This clonotype showed up just a few times. The chain links TRBV7-9 to TRBJ2-2; the match to TRBD1 covers 9 bases. V dropped 2 bases and J dropped 7; count of bases not matched to a gene: 5. CDR3 size: 15 residues. Germline V gene lookup returns CDR1 SEHNR and CDR2 FQNEAQ (reference sequence). This CDR3 is CASSLPQGAGGELFF. CDR3 sequence (DNA): TGTGCCAGCAGCTTACCACAGGGGGCCGGCGGGGAGCTGTTTTTT.

There are many counts of this clonotype. The chain links TRBV7-9 to TRBJ2-1; no firm D call. V lost 4 bases and J lost 5, with 15 bases in between. The CDR3 spans 15 residues. Germline V gene sequence: CDR1 SEHNR, CDR2 FQNEAQ (reference sequence). The CDR3 DNA sequence: TGTGCCAGCAGCTCAACTATACTGATCGACAATGAGCAGTTCTTC. Amino acid sequence: CASSSTILIDNEQFF.

In its sample, this clonotype was seen many times. This chain links TRBV4-3 with TRBJ1-1; 10 positions match TRBD1. V was pared by 1 base and J by 3 bases, with 2 bases of the junction left unmatched. This CDR3 is built from 15 residues. CDR1 is LGHNA and CDR2 is YSLEER in the germline V gene. The CDR3: CASSQGQGAYTEAFF. The DNA of the CDR3 is TGCGCCAGCAGCCAAGGACAGGGGGCTTACACTGAAGCTTTCTTT.

This clonotype was counted ten times or more. The chain uses TRBV27 and TRBJ2-3, with TRBD2 matching over 8 bases. This CDR3 is 15 amino acids long. Trimming took 4 bases from V and 4 from J; bases not matched to a gene: 7. Germline V gene sequence: CDR1 MNHEY, CDR2 SMNVEV (reference sequence). CDR3 bases: TGTGCCAGCAGTTATACGGGAGGGCCCTCAGATACGCAGTATTTT. Its translation: CASSYTGGPSDTQYF.

This clonotype has a count of ten or more. The V call is TRBV27, the J call TRBJ1-1; D uncertain. Trimming cost V 2 bases and J 5 bases, with 21 bases left between them. The CDR3 loop spans 17 amino acids. Looked up from germline, CDR1 is MNHEY and CDR2 is SMNVEV (reference sequence). CDR3 region: CASSLLPPSGVGTEAFF. CDR3 coding DNA: TGTGCCAGCAGTTTACTCCCACCCTCCGGGGTGGGGACTGAAGCTTTCTTT.

V and J are TRBV4-3 and TRBJ2-6; 7 bases map to TRBD1. V gave up 1 base and J gave up 1 base; unmatched junction bases: 13. CDR1 LGHNA and CDR2 YSLEER come from the germline V gene. The CDR3 length is 20 residues. CDR3 sequence reads: CASSQVYEGAFGSGANVLTF. The CDR3 nucleotides are TGCGCCAGCAGCCAAGTTTACGAGGGGGCTTTTGGTTCTGGGGCCAACGTCCTGACTTTC.

Details on this clonotype: A read error is possible here, since a much larger clone lies one base away. The rearrangement joins TRBV11-2 to TRBJ2-5, with D hard to call. This CDR3 has 13 residues. Germline-derived CDR1 and CDR2 are SGHAT and FQNNGV. This chain's CDR3 is CASSPRQQETQHF. In DNA, the CDR3 is TGTGCCAGCAGCCCCCGGCAGCAAGAGACCCAGCACTTC.

This clonotype has at least ten counts. The chain is built from TRBV4-3 and TRBJ1-1, with 7 bases identical to TRBD1. This CDR3 contains 15 residues. Per germline, CDR1 LGHNA and CDR2 YSLEER. V was pared by 0 bases and J by 2 bases, with 3 bases of the junction left unmatched. The CDR3 reads CASSQDDRANTEAFF. CDR3 bases: TGCGCCAGCAGCCAAGATGACAGGGCCAACACTGAAGCTTTCTTT.

At least ten counts were recorded for this clonotype. This chain uses TRBV20-1 with TRBJ2-7; the D gene is possibly TRBD2 (6 bases). Germline V gives CDR1 DFQATT, CDR2 SNEGSKA (reference sequence). Trimming removed 1 base from V and 3 bases from J, with 13 bases in between. The CDR3 sequence is 14 residues long. CDR3 region: CSARGPDYFYEQYF. For the CDR3, the DNA is TGCAGTGCTAGAGGCCCGGACTATTTCTACGAGCAGTACTTC.

This clonotype has at least ten counts. The gene calls are TRBV28 and TRBJ2-2, with D possibly TRBD1 on 7 matching bases. Germline V gives CDR1 MDHEN, CDR2 SYDVKM. This CDR3 is built from 17 residues. Trimming took off 6 bases at V and 5 bases at J, with 22 bases between the two ends. The CDR3 coding sequence is TGTGCCAGCAGACCTACCCGTGGAGGGGGCTTTACCGGGGAGCTGTTTTTT. Translated, it gives CASRPTRGGGFTGELFF.

The sample holds many counts of this clonotype. The CDR3 DNA reads TGCGCCAGCAGCTTTTCTAGCGGGATCTCCTACAATGAGCAGTTCTTC. Encoded protein: CASSFSSGISYNEQFF. The chain recombines TRBV5-1 with TRBJ2-1; TRBD2 matches 9 bases. V lost 2 bases to trimming and J lost 0 bases; unmatched junction nucleotides: 3. Germline assignment: CDR1 SGHRS and CDR2 YFSETQ. The CDR3 totals 16 residues.

The CDR3 reads CASSSYRGRLFYNEQFF. DNA of the CDR3: TGTGCCAGCAGCTCCTATCGCGGGAGACTCTTCTACAATGAGCAGTTCTTC. The V and J genes are TRBV7-6 and TRBJ2-1, with 7 bases lining up with TRBD2. J gave up 3 bases and V 4 bases, and 12 bases lay outside the gene matches. The CDR3 sequence is 17 residues long. Germline V gene data show CDR1 as SGHVS and CDR2 as FNYEAQ.

This clonotype has just a few counts. The V gene is TRBV3-1, the J gene TRBJ2-3; 14 bases align to TRBD2. This CDR3 comprises 19 residues. Unmatched junction bases numbered 12, after V lost 5 bases and J lost 2 bases. CDR1 is LGHDT, CDR2 YNNKEL, per germline (reference sequence). CDR3 in amino acids: CASSTGLAGALPSTDTQYF. CDR3 DNA: TGTGCCAGCAGCACGGGACTAGCGGGAGCCCTTCCTTCCACAGATACGCAGTATTTT.

The table lists this clonotype with a few counts. The rearrangement uses TRBV19 and TRBJ1-5, with D possibly being TRBD1 (6 bases). CDR3 size: 18 residues. CDR1 is LNHDA, CDR2 SQIVND, per germline (reference sequence). The V end was cut by 4 bases, the J end by 10 bases, with 29 bases between. The DNA of the CDR3 is TGTGCCAGTAGTAGTCCGTATTGGACAGAGGCATGGGGTGGACCCCAGCATTTT. This sequence encodes CASSSPYWTEAWGGPQHF.

In its sample, this clonotype was seen many times. The chain links TRBV20-1 to TRBJ1-4; D is unresolved. The length of the CDR3 is 14 residues. CDR1 is DFQATT, CDR2 SNEGSKA, per germline (reference sequence). V was pared by 6 bases and J by 3 bases, with 14 bases between. The CDR3 loop is CSAPIRAPNEKLFF. In DNA form, the CDR3 reads TGCAGTGCCCCAATACGGGCCCCTAATGAAAAACTGTTTTTT.

Concerning this clonotype: One base away lies a much larger clone, so this may be a sequencing read error. The chain has TRBV9 and TRBJ2-6; 10 nucleotides align to TRBD2. The ends lost 1 base at V and 6 bases at J; junction bases unmatched: 7. Per germline, CDR1 SGDLS and CDR2 YYNGEE. The CDR3 is made up of 17 amino acids. The CDR3 region has the DNA TGTGCCAGCAGCGTACAGCGGGAGGGGGGAGTGGCCAACGTCCTGACTTTC. Its protein is CASSVQREGGVANVLTF.

This clonotype was detected ten times or more. The CDR3: CASSFRDYNEQFF. CDR3 sequence (DNA): TGTGCCAGCAGTTTCCGGGACTACAATGAGCAGTTCTTC. The rearrangement uses TRBV12-3 or TRBV12-4 and TRBJ2-1; tentatively, D is TRBD2 (5 bases). With 3 bases removed from V and 3 bases from J, the gap between germline ends came to 6 bases. This CDR3 is built from 13 residues.

In this sample, this clonotype turned up many times. The chain employs TRBV9 and TRBJ2-7; D is perhaps TRBD1 (5 bases). The CDR3 sequence is 15 residues long. V was shortened by 7 bases and J by 0 bases, with 17 bases between the two germline ends. Per germline, CDR1 SGDLS and CDR2 YYNGEE. Here the CDR3 reads CASAQGDSYSYEQYF. The CDR3 coding sequence is TGTGCCAGCGCCCAAGGTGACAGCTACTCCTACGAGCAGTACTTC.